This T cell receptor beta chain was recovered during a study of blood T cell repertoires in COVID-19. Study background: Whether acute or convalescent, the COVID-19 samples came from the United States, Italy and Spain. Nucleic acid was either cDNA or gDNA, and it came from T cells, B-cell-depleted T cells, or PBMCs.

CDR3 length equals 16 residues. The V gene end was trimmed by 3 bases and the J gene end by 5 bases; junction bases not matched to a gene: 11. Germline V gene data show CDR1 as KGHSH and CDR2 as LQKENI. Original data processing: Amplified reference gene primers provided the basis for estimating nucleated cell counts. The method was immunoSEQ multiplex PCR; TCRdb's version includes in-frame clones alone and lacks a portion of them. V, J and clone size derive from that table, while D and trimming were established from the DNA sequence. Altogether over 90,000 clones are present, roughly 84% being singletons, with the ten largest covering more than 10%.

The specimen was peripheral blood. The rearrangement links TRBV18 to TRBJ2-7; TRBD1 agrees at 9 bases. This receptor was obtained from a human donor in a cohort sampled during active COVID-19. CDR3 loop: CASSPNSGTGNHEQYF. DNA for the CDR3: TGTGCCAGCTCACCCAATTCCGGGACAGGGAACCACGAGCAGTACTTC.